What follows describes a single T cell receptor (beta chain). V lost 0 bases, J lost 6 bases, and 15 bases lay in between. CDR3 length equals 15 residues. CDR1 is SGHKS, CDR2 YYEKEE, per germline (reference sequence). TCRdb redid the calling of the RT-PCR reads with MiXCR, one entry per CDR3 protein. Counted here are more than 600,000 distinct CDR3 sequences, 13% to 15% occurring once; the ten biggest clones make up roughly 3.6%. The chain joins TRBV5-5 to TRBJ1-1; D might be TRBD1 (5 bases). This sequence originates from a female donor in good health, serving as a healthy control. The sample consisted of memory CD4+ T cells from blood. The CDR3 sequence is CASSLAMGVRAEAFF. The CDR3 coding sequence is TGTGCCAGCAGCTTGGCCATGGGGGTTCGGGCTGAAGCTTTCTTT.